One and the same sample provided the 9 T cell receptor beta chains below, sequenced in a study of shared clonotypes between healthy human individuals (dated by TCRdb to between 2020 and 2021). The library relied on the immunoSEQ multiplex PCR assay. Drawn from immuneACCESS, this table holds only the in-frame rearrangements with V and J called that TCRdb kept. Clones are partly lost; checked studies trace under half to an unresolved V gene and leave the rest unexplained. The sample includes some 1 million clones, with approximately 68% observed a single time. The top ten clones comprise about 1.5% of the sample. The sample was memory CD4+ T cells sorted from blood. Per the publication, the cell subset or site label means: CD45RA-negative fraction. These TCRs come from a man aged 18 to 30 in good health.

This chain links TRBV7-9 with TRBJ1-4; D unclear. This CDR3 is 14 amino acids long. Trimming left V 5 bases short and J 5 bases short, with 12 bases between. The germline CDR1 and CDR2 sequences are SEHNR and FQNEAQ (reference sequence). The CDR3: CASSTGAENEKLFF. In DNA, the CDR3 is TGTGCCAGCAGCACTGGTGCAGAAAATGAAAAACTGTTTTTT.

This clone was observed once. The chain couples TRBV10-3 to TRBJ2-1; D is perhaps TRBD1 or TRBD2 (5 bases each). From germline, CDR1 is ENHRY and CDR2 SYGVKD. This CDR3 comprises 13 residues. V was cut by 6 bases and J by 6 bases, with 12 bases left in between. The CDR3 nucleotides read TGTGCCATCAGGGGGACCGAGAGCAATGAGCAGTTCTTC. Protein sequence: CAIRGTESNEQFF.

This clone showed up just once. V and J are TRBV30 and TRBJ2-7; 7 bases are a match to TRBD2. This CDR3 has 11 residues. Looked up from germline, CDR1 is GTSNPN and CDR2 is SVGIG (reference sequence). The V gene end was trimmed by 4 bases and the J gene end by 3 bases; junction bases not matched to a gene: 0. The CDR3 DNA reads as TGTGCCTGGACGGGGGGCTACGAGCAGTACTTC. Amino acid sequence: CAWTGGYEQYF. The full variable domain, its missing parts supplied by reference TRBV30 and TRBJ2-7, is SQTIHQWPATLVQPVGSPLSLECTVEGTSNPNLYWYRQAAGRGLQLLFYSVGIGQISSEVPQNLSASRPQDRQFILSSKKLLLSDSGFYLCAWTGGYEQYFGPGTRLTVT.

The chain links TRBV30 to TRBJ1-3; D is undetermined. Per germline, CDR1 GTSNPN and CDR2 SVGIG (reference sequence). The CDR3 is 13 amino acids. Between the trimmed V and J ends, which lost 4 bases and 2 bases, there was a span of 9 bases. The DNA of the CDR3 is TGTGCCTGGATGGGCACTGCTGGAAACACCATATATTTT. Translation: CAWMGTAGNTIYF.

A remark on this clone: This sample also contains other DNA sequences that code for the same CDR3. The V and J genes are TRBV28 and TRBJ1-4; perhaps TRBD1 as D (6 bases). Per germline, CDR1 MDHEN and CDR2 SYDVKM. This CDR3 comprises 13 residues. The V end lost 6 bases, the J end lost 3 bases, and 8 bases lay between the germline ends. DNA for the CDR3: TGTGCCAGCAGGGGGGGCTCTAATGAAAAACTGTTTTTT. The encoded protein is CASRGGSNEKLFF.

The chain carries TRBV25-1 and TRBJ2-1; no clear D. V dropped 8 bases and J dropped 9 bases, with 11 bases sitting between them. The germline V gene has CDR1 MGHDK and CDR2 SYGVNS. The CDR3 is 11 residues long. The CDR3 reads CASGSVSEQFF. The CDR3 coding sequence is TGTGCCAGCGGATCGGTTAGTGAGCAGTTCTTC.

This clone appeared once. This chain uses TRBV11-2 with TRBJ1-2; tentative D call: TRBD1 (6 bases). The V gene lost 2 bases and the J gene lost 5 bases, with 12 bases spanning the gap. The CDR3 extends over 14 amino acids. CDR1 is SGHAT, CDR2 FQNNGV, per germline. The CDR3 spells CASSLMGGEYGYTF. The CDR3 bases are TGTGCCAGCAGCTTAATGGGGGGCGAATATGGCTACACCTTC.

This sequence joins TRBV4-2 and TRBJ2-2; 8 positions agree with TRBD2. V was pared by 0 bases and J by 6 bases, with 9 bases of the junction left unmatched. Germline CDR1 reads LGHNA; CDR2 reads YNFKEQ. CDR3 length: 17 residues. The DNA of the CDR3 is TGTGCCAGCAGCCAAGATAGAAGCGGGGGCTGGGCCGGGGAGCTGTTTTTT. Translating it yields CASSQDRSGGWAGELFF.

This chain links TRBV30 with TRBJ1-4, with D unclear. The CDR3 has 13 amino acids. Germline assignment: CDR1 GTSNPN and CDR2 SVGIG (reference sequence). Trimming removed 1 base from V and 8 bases from J, with 11 bases in between. The CDR3 region has the DNA TGTGCCTGGAGTGGGGGAAAAGCGGAAAAACTGTTTTTT. Amino acid sequence: CAWSGGKAEKLFF.